These 31 T cell receptor beta chains originate from one sample sequenced in a study of tumor T cells in aggressive B-cell lymphoma. Assay: immunoSEQ multiplex PCR; the TCRdb copy retains only in-frame clones and omits some. This sample has 10,000 or so clones, with 70% to 90% found just once. Sequenced input: tumor tissue. The receptors were sampled from an adult with diffuse large B cell lymphoma.

The chain links TRBV5-8 to TRBJ1-5; possible D gene TRBD1, 6 bases. The CDR3 loop spans 13 amino acids. Germline CDR1 and CDR2: SGHTS and YDEGEE. The ends were cut back, 3 bases at V and 3 bases at J, with 7 bases in the middle. CDR3 sequence: CASSSGDNQPQHF. DNA for the CDR3: TGTGCCAGCAGCTCAGGGGACAATCAGCCCCAGCATTTT.

The chain's CDR3 is CASSQRGKSQHSPLHF. The CDR3 DNA follows: TGTGCCAGCAGCCAAAGAGGGAAATCTCAACATTCACCCCTCCACTTT. The V call is TRBV14, the J call TRBJ1-6; no clear D gene. CDR3 length: 16 amino acids. Trimming removed 2 bases from V and 8 bases from J, with 16 bases in between. Germline V lookup: CDR1 SGHDN, CDR2 FVKESK.

The chain combines TRBV7-3 with TRBJ2-1; 7 nucleotides agree with TRBD2. V lost 2 bases and J lost 8; bases outside the gene matches: 6. The germline CDR1 and CDR2 sequences are SGHTA and FQGTGA. The CDR3 is 14 residues long. The CDR3: CASSLAGDLDEQFF. DNA of the CDR3: TGTGCCAGCAGCTTAGCGGGGGACTTAGATGAGCAGTTCTTC.

CDR3 bases: TGTGCCAGCAGCGTGACTAGCGGGGGCCACTACGAGCAGTACTTC. Its protein product is CASSVTSGGHYEQYF. V usage is TRBV5-4 and J usage is TRBJ2-7; 12 nucleotides line up with TRBD2. The V segment lost 4 bases and the J segment 3 bases; nucleotides outside the gene matches: 5. This CDR3 has 15 residues. Germline-derived CDR1 and CDR2 are SGHNT and YYREEE (reference sequence).

The chain uses TRBV9 and TRBJ2-5, with D possibly TRBD2 on 6 matching bases. From germline, CDR1 is SGDLS and CDR2 YYNGEE. This CDR3 is built from 17 residues. V lost 0 bases and J lost 4, with 19 bases in between. The CDR3 region is CASSVGVLAGMGETQYF. The CDR3 region has the DNA TGTGCCAGCAGCGTAGGAGTCTTGGCGGGGATGGGAGAGACCCAGTACTTC. Filled out from reference TRBV9 and TRBJ2-5, the complete variable domain reads DSGVTQTPKHLITATGQRVTLRCSPRSGDLSVYWYQQSLDQGLQFLIQYYNGEERAKGNILERFSAQQFPDLHSELNLSSLELGDSALYFCASSVGVLAGMGETQYFGPGTRLLVL.

Worth noting for this clone: A read error may produce the germline difference seen at one junction end. This chain joins TRBV28 and TRBJ1-4; 9 bases are shared with TRBD1. The germline gives CDR1 MDHEN, CDR2 SYDVKM. There are 15 residues in the CDR3. The CDR3, as DNA: TGTGCCAGCACCTTATACGGGACAGGGAATGAAAAACTGTCTTTT. Protein sequence: CASTLYGTGNEKLSF.

The chain combines TRBV5-1 with TRBJ1-1; TRBD1 is a possible D gene (6 bases). The V end was cut by 7 bases, the J end by 4 bases, with 20 bases between. Looked up from germline, CDR1 is SGHRS and CDR2 is YFSETQ. The CDR3 covers 15 residues. Written as DNA, the CDR3 is TGCGCCAGCGGACCCTGGGGGCTCGATGGCACTGAAGCTTTCTTT. This codes for CASGPWGLDGTEAFF.

This chain joins TRBV30 and TRBJ2-5, with TRBD2 identical over 15 bases. The CDR3 runs 16 residues. J was trimmed by 2 bases and V by 2 bases; bases with no gene match: 3. Germline V CDR1 and CDR2: GTSNPN, SVGIG (reference sequence). CDR3 loop: CAWSRGLAGGQETQYF. In DNA, the CDR3 is TGTGCCTGGAGTCGGGGACTAGCGGGGGGACAAGAGACCCAGTACTTC.

The chain uses TRBV4-3 and TRBJ2-1, with TRBD2 matching over 7 bases. Germline trimming cut 4 bases from V and 0 bases from J; bases unmatched to any gene: 3. CDR3 length: 15 residues. In germline, CDR1 is LGHNA, CDR2 YSLEER. The CDR3 spells CASSRGRVSYNEQFF. The CDR3 nucleotides read TGCGCCAGCAGCCGTGGGAGGGTCTCCTACAATGAGCAGTTCTTC.

The chain uses TRBV9 and TRBJ2-5; 13 bases line up with TRBD2. TRBJ2-7 explains the end of the DNA better; the J call may be wrong. CDR1 and CDR2 from the germline V gene are SGDLS and YYNGEE. The CDR3 covers 15 residues. The CDR3: CASSVGTSGGYEQYF. CDR3 bases: TGTGCCAGCAGCGTAGGGACTAGCGGGGGCTACGAGCAGTACTTC.

This chain links TRBV6-6 with TRBJ1-3; tentative D call: TRBD1 (5 bases). Germline V CDR1 and CDR2: MNHNY, SVGAGI (reference sequence). Trimming took 5 bases from V and 2 from J, leaving 13 bases between them. The CDR3 sequence is 15 residues long. For the CDR3, the DNA is TGTGCCAGCAGTCCCCCAGGGATACCTGGAAACACCATATATTTT. As protein: CASSPPGIPGNTIYF.

The V and J genes are TRBV6-1 and TRBJ2-3, with TRBD2 matching over 7 bases. The junction had 6 bases not matched to a gene; V was cut back by 0 bases and J by 6 bases. The CDR3 extends over 15 amino acids. CDR1 and CDR2 (germline): MNHNS, SASEGT. CDR3 nucleotide sequence: TGTGCCAGCAGTGAAGCGGGGAGGGCGGGCGATACGCAGTATTTT. It specifies CASSEAGRAGDTQYF.

CDR3: CASSFPGVSTEAFF. CDR3 coding DNA: TGCGCCAGCAGCTTCCCAGGGGTGAGCACTGAAGCTTTCTTT. The chain is built from TRBV5-1 and TRBJ1-1, with D perhaps TRBD1 (6 bases). The CDR3 length is 14 residues. Trimming cost V 2 bases and J 4 bases, with 12 bases left between them. Germline V gives CDR1 SGHRS, CDR2 YFSETQ.

A few counts support this clone. This chain links TRBV27 with TRBJ2-7; maybe TRBD1 (5 bases). Trimming removed 6 bases from V and 3 bases from J, with 12 bases in between. Germline V lookup: CDR1 MNHEY, CDR2 SMNVEV (reference sequence). The CDR3 runs to 13 residues. The CDR3 bases are TGTGCCAGCAGCCAGGGTTTTAGCTACGAGCAGTACTTC. Amino acid sequence: CASSQGFSYEQYF.

The genes are TRBV28 and TRBJ1-2, with D maybe TRBD1 (6 bases). Germline assignment: CDR1 MDHEN and CDR2 SYDVKM. Trimming removed 2 bases at V and 5 bases at J, with 15 bases between. The CDR3 is made up of 15 amino acids. Here the CDR3 reads CASSLGAGVGYGYTF. The CDR3 DNA follows: TGTGCCAGCAGTTTAGGGGCAGGGGTCGGGTATGGCTACACCTTC.

The V gene is TRBV7-2, the J gene TRBJ1-1; D not resolved. Germline values: CDR1 SGHTA, CDR2 FQGNSA. The CDR3 covers 15 residues. Trimming cost V 1 base and J 0 bases, with 9 bases left between them. The CDR3 sequence: CASSLGRMMNTEAFF. CDR3 bases: TGTGCCAGCAGCTTAGGGAGGATGATGAACACTGAAGCTTTCTTT.

The genes are TRBV7-2 and TRBJ2-6, with TRBD2 matching over 7 bases. Germline V gene sequence: CDR1 SGHTA, CDR2 FQGNSA. V lost 6 bases, J lost 10 bases, and 12 bases stayed unmatched. The CDR3 extends over 15 amino acids. The CDR3 spells CASRIKYGGGNVLTF. In DNA, the CDR3 is TGTGCCAGCAGGATAAAATATGGGGGGGGAAACGTCCTGACTTTC.

The sample holds one count of this clone. The rearrangement uses TRBV2 and TRBJ2-3; 12 bases match TRBD2. Germline CDR1 SNHLY, CDR2 FYNNEI. This CDR3 spans 16 amino acids. With V trimmed by 6 bases and J by 0 bases, 4 bases remained unmatched. The CDR3: CASSPGLAGSTDTQYF. CDR3 coding DNA: TGTGCCAGCAGCCCCGGACTAGCGGGGAGCACAGATACGCAGTATTTT.

J is TRBJ2-1 and V is TRBV4-3; D gene ambiguous. Per the germline V gene, CDR1 is LGHNA and CDR2 is YSLEER. V dropped 0 bases and J dropped 9 bases, with 6 bases sitting between them. The CDR3 runs 12 residues. CDR3 sequence: CASSQDLREQFF. CDR3 coding DNA: TGCGCCAGCAGCCAAGATCTCCGTGAGCAGTTCTTC.

The chain uses TRBV5-1 and TRBJ2-6, with D unclear. This CDR3 spans 15 amino acids. Germline CDR1 is SGHRS and CDR2 is YFSETQ. Trimming left V 0 bases short and J 0 bases short, with 4 bases between. DNA for the CDR3: TGCGCCAGCAGCTTGGGAGACTCTGGGGCCAACGTCCTGACTTTC. Protein product: CASSLGDSGANVLTF. Using reference TRBV5-1 and TRBJ2-6 for the parts outside the CDR3, the full variable domain is KAGVTQTPRYLIKTRGQQVTLSCSPISGHRSVSWYQQTPGQGLQFLFEYFSETQRNKGNFPGRFSGRQFSNSRSEMNVSTLELGDSALYLCASSLGDSGANVLTFGAGSRLTVL.

The CDR3 loop reads CASSLAGNTEAFF. Written as DNA, the CDR3 is TGTGCCAGCAGCTTAGCCGGTAACACTGAAGCTTTCTTT. V and J are TRBV7-7 and TRBJ1-1; D uncertain. Germline CDR1 and CDR2: SSHAT and FNYEAQ (reference sequence). V was cut by 0 bases and J by 2 bases, with 4 bases left in between. The CDR3 has 13 residues. The entire variable domain, with the rest obtained from reference TRBV7-7 and TRBJ1-1, is as follows: GAGVSQSPRYKVTKRGQDVTLRCDPISSHATLYWYQQALGQGPEFLTYFNYEAQPDKSGLPSDRFSAERPEGSISTLTIQRTEQRDSAMYRCASSLAGNTEAFFGQGTRLTVV.

The chain recombines TRBV6-6 with TRBJ1-2; D is possibly TRBD1 (6 bases). The CDR3 contains 12 residues. V lost 6 bases, J lost 5 bases, and 10 bases lay in between. Germline CDR1 MNHNY, CDR2 SVGAGI (reference sequence). The CDR3 DNA sequence: TGTGCCAGCAGGGCGGACAGTTATGGCTACACCTTC. Translated: CASRADSYGYTF.

This clone was observed a handful of times. Other DNA sequences in the same sample also yield this CDR3. V gene TRBV28 combines with J gene TRBJ2-1; no clear D. Germline V gene lookup returns CDR1 MDHEN and CDR2 SYDVKM. V lost 2 bases, J lost 4 bases, and 6 bases lay in between. The length of the CDR3 is 13 residues. The CDR3 reads CASSLAGYNEQFF. The DNA of the CDR3 is TGTGCCAGCAGTTTAGCCGGTTACAATGAGCAGTTCTTC. The full variable domain, completed using reference TRBV28 and TRBJ2-1, is DVKVTQSSRYLVKRTGEKVFLECVQDMDHENMFWYRQDPGLGLRLIYFSYDVKMKEKGDIPEGYSVSREKKERFSLILESASTNQTSMYLCASSLAGYNEQFFGPGTRLTVL.

This clone was picked up one time. The J gene is TRBJ2-7, the V gene TRBV4-3; D perhaps matches TRBD2 (6 bases). The V gene lost 3 bases and the J gene lost 0 bases, with 6 bases spanning the gap. The CDR3 totals 13 residues. In germline, CDR1 is LGHNA, CDR2 YSLEER. The CDR3 DNA reads TGCGCCAGCAGCCAGGGGGGCTCCTACGAGCAGTACTTC. Protein: CASSQGGSYEQYF.

The V call is TRBV27, the J call TRBJ1-2; D might be TRBD1 (6 bases). Germline CDR1 MNHEY, CDR2 SMNVEV (reference sequence). The CDR3 contains 16 residues. V dropped 7 bases and J dropped 0 bases, with 18 bases sitting between them. The DNA of the CDR3 is TGTGCCAGCATTGAGGGGGATATGAACACTAACTATGGCTACACCTTC. Amino acid sequence: CASIEGDMNTNYGYTF.

This chain links TRBV5-1 with TRBJ1-1; perhaps TRBD1 as D (5 bases). This CDR3 is built from 15 residues. CDR1 is SGHRS, CDR2 YFSETQ, per germline. The V gene lost 6 bases and the J gene lost 0 bases, with 15 bases spanning the gap. CDR3 protein: CASMAGLQVNTEAFF. The CDR3 DNA sequence: TGCGCCAGCATGGCGGGACTACAGGTGAACACTGAAGCTTTCTTT.

The chain recombines TRBV28 with TRBJ1-5; 11 nucleotides align to TRBD1. The CDR3 totals 14 residues. V trimming: 6 bases; J trimming: 7 bases; junction bases outside the gene matches: 5. The germline V gene has CDR1 MDHEN and CDR2 SYDVKM. This CDR3 reads CASRGQGAWQPQHF. For the CDR3, the DNA is TGTGCCAGCAGAGGACAGGGGGCTTGGCAGCCCCAGCATTTT.

This chain joins TRBV5-4 and TRBJ2-5; 12 bases align to TRBD2. The J segment lost 4 bases and the V segment lost 3 bases, leaving 4 bases of the junction unmatched. CDR3 size: 15 residues. Germline CDR1 is SGHNT and CDR2 is YYREEE (reference sequence). The CDR3 spells CASSSGLAGSETQYF. The CDR3 bases are TGTGCCAGCAGCTCCGGACTAGCGGGGTCAGAGACCCAGTACTTC.

The gene calls are TRBV18 and TRBJ2-5, with 9 bases lining up with TRBD1. The J call is uncertain, as TRBJ2-7 better fits the DNA end. This CDR3 spans 14 amino acids. Per germline, CDR1 KGHSH and CDR2 LQKENI. CDR3 DNA: TGTGCCAGCTCACCACCGGACAGGGGAGACGAGCAGTACTTC. Translation gives CASSPPDRGDEQYF.

CDR3 protein: CASSRKTGGSSTVEKLFF. DNA of the CDR3: TGCGCCAGCAGCCGTAAGACAGGGGGCTCGTCAACTGTTGAAAAACTGTTTTTT. J is TRBJ1-4 and V is TRBV4-1; TRBD1 agrees at 10 bases. This CDR3 has 18 amino acids. Germline V gene sequence: CDR1 MGHRA, CDR2 YSYEKL. V lost 4 bases, J lost 7 bases, and 15 bases stayed unmatched.

This clone was counted a few times. The chain employs TRBV28 and TRBJ2-6, with D possibly matching TRBD2 (6 bases). The germline CDR1 and CDR2 sequences are MDHEN and SYDVKM. Trimming cost V 1 base and J 4 bases, with 8 bases left between them. There are 15 residues in the CDR3. CDR3 protein: CASSLSGDGANVLTF. DNA for the CDR3: TGTGCCAGCAGTTTATCGGGGGACGGGGCCAACGTCCTGACTTTC.